Below are 8 T cell receptor beta chains sequenced from a single sample in a study of blood T cell repertoires in COVID-19. The method was immunoSEQ multiplex PCR; TCRdb's version includes in-frame clones alone and lacks a portion of them. Of approximately 240,000 clones listed, around 80% are singletons. Sequencing was carried out using peripheral blood. The receptors stem from a woman between 35 and 50 years old with active or convalescent COVID-19.

V and J are TRBV7-9 and TRBJ2-5, with 12 positions matching TRBD1. The germline V gene encodes CDR1 SEHNR and CDR2 FQNEAQ (reference sequence). This CDR3 is built from 15 residues. Germline trimming cut 5 bases from V and 4 bases from J; bases unmatched to any gene: 5. Written as DNA, the CDR3 is TGTGCCAGCAGCCCAGGGACAGGGGGCGGAGAGACCCAGTACTTC. This gives the protein CASSPGTGGGETQYF. Full variable domain (rest looked up from reference TRBV7-9 and TRBJ2-5): DTGVSQNPRHKITKRGQNVTFRCDPISEHNRLYWYRQTLGQGPEFLTYFQNEAQLEKSRLLSDRFSAERPKGSFSTLEIQRTEQGDSAMYLCASSPGTGGGETQYFGPGTRLLVL.

Only a few counts were recorded for this clone. V and J are TRBV5-1 and TRBJ2-4, with 10 bases matching TRBD2. CDR1 and CDR2 (germline): SGHRS, YFSETQ. The V segment lost 1 base and the J segment 11 bases; nucleotides outside the gene matches: 9. The CDR3 runs 15 residues. CDR3 protein: CASSLQEGGTSVQYF. DNA for the CDR3: TGCGCCAGCAGCTTGCAGGAGGGAGGGACTAGCGTTCAGTACTTC.

This clone appeared a few times. The V and J genes are TRBV2 and TRBJ1-3; D uncertain. There are 15 residues in the CDR3. Trimming stripped 2 bases from V and 2 bases from J, with 10 bases between. CDR1 SNHLY and CDR2 FYNNEI come from the germline V gene. The CDR3 bases are TGTGCCAGCAGTGAACGGAGTACGCCTGGAAACACCATATATTTT. Protein product: CASSERSTPGNTIYF.

V is TRBV4-1 and J is TRBJ2-1, with D perhaps TRBD2 (6 bases). This CDR3 region has 16 residues. Trimming cost V 3 bases and J 0 bases, with 12 bases left between them. CDR1 MGHRA and CDR2 YSYEKL come from the germline V gene. The CDR3 spells CASSQTGTHSYNEQFF. CDR3 nucleotides: TGCGCCAGCAGCCAGACCGGGACTCACTCCTACAATGAGCAGTTCTTC.

This chain joins TRBV27 and TRBJ1-2; TRBD1 aligns across 11 bases. The CDR3 contains 14 residues. The V gene's germline CDR1 is MNHEY and CDR2 SMNVEV (reference sequence). J gave up 11 bases and V 6 bases, and 11 bases lay outside the gene matches. The CDR3 sequence: CASRDEGTGGWYTF. For the CDR3, the DNA is TGTGCCAGCAGGGACGAGGGGACAGGGGGTTGGTACACCTTC.

The V gene is TRBV28, the J gene TRBJ2-2, with 8 bases lining up with TRBD1. This CDR3 comprises 17 residues. The V gene's germline CDR1 is MDHEN and CDR2 SYDVKM. Trimming at V came to 6 bases and at J to 3 bases, leaving 12 bases not matched to a gene. The CDR3 nucleotides read TGTGCCAGCAGGGGGGACAGGAACCCCGTGGACACCGGGGAGCTGTTTTTT. Its translation is CASRGDRNPVDTGELFF.

The chain couples TRBV19 to TRBJ1-2; D gene unclear. This CDR3 has 14 residues. CDR1 is LNHDA, CDR2 SQIVND, per germline (reference sequence). With 8 bases removed from V and 4 bases from J, the gap between germline ends came to 17 bases. The CDR3: CASGEETRLYGYTF. In DNA, the CDR3 is TGTGCCAGTGGTGAAGAAACTCGACTCTATGGCTACACCTTC.

The gene calls are TRBV2 and TRBJ2-5; D not resolved. V gave up 10 bases and J gave up 0 bases, with 6 bases separating them. The CDR3 spans 11 residues. The germline CDR1 and CDR2 sequences are SNHLY and FYNNEI. The chain's CDR3 is CATSYQETQYF. The DNA of the CDR3 is TGTGCCACCTCGTACCAAGAGACCCAGTACTTC.